This entry concerns a single TCR beta chain. The target antigen is unknown. This sample was taken from a study of PD-L1 blockade in urothelial cancer. Study in general: Median blood clonality was roughly 0.088, with 86,000 or so unique TCRs.

Time point in this sample: peripheral blood 6 weeks after treatment start. General observations from the study: Tumor-associated clones in blood expanded more at 3 weeks in durable-benefit patients.

Sequencing was performed with immunoSEQ multiplex PCR; in TCRdb, only in-frame clones are kept and a portion is missing. The table has 20,000 to 25,000 clones, more than 75% seen once; the top ten hold around 11%. The source was PBMCs, collected around atezolizumab (anti-PD-L1) treatment. The clonotype comes from a woman aged 55 to 70 with urothelial cancer.

The CDR3 DNA reads TGTGCCACCAGCAGAGGGGGACTCTACACGAACACCGGGGAGCTGTTTTTT. It is translated as CATSRGGLYTNTGELFF. The rearrangement links TRBV15 to TRBJ2-2; weak D call: TRBD2 (6 bases). Trimming cost V 1 base and J 0 bases, with 12 bases left between them. Germline V gene sequence: CDR1 LNHNV, CDR2 YYDKDF (reference sequence). The CDR3 runs 17 residues.